This entry lists 13 T cell receptor beta chains sequenced from one sample in a study of blood T cell repertoires in COVID-19. Generated by immunoSEQ multiplex PCR, the TCRdb table keeps only in-frame clones and is missing some. Of around 340,000 clones listed, around 80% were seen once; the top ten hold almost 3%. The sequencing sample was made of peripheral blood. These receptors came from a man aged 30 to 39 with active or convalescent COVID-19.

The chain couples TRBV7-2 to TRBJ1-4; 7 positions match TRBD1. With 3 bases clipped from V and 5 bases from J, the junction kept 3 bases outside the gene matches. Germline CDR1 SGHTA, CDR2 FQGNSA. The CDR3 covers 14 residues. The CDR3 protein is CASSLGTENEKLFF. Written as DNA, the CDR3 is TGTGCCAGCAGCTTGGGGACAGAGAATGAAAAACTGTTTTTT.

CDR3: CASWRSGSSSGELFF. The CDR3 DNA sequence: TGTGCCAGCTGGCGTAGCGGGAGTTCGTCCGGGGAGCTGTTTTTT. V and J are TRBV6-6 and TRBJ2-2; 9 nucleotides agree with TRBD2. The CDR3 spans 15 residues. Germline loops: CDR1 MNHNY, CDR2 SVGAGI (reference sequence). V trimming: 8 bases; J trimming: 6 bases; junction bases outside the gene matches: 10.

The chain has TRBV27 and TRBJ1-6; 8 bases are a match to TRBD1. V was clipped by 10 bases and J by 9 bases; unmatched bases: 8. Germline lookup yields CDR1 MNHEY and CDR2 SMNVEV (reference sequence). This CDR3 is 13 amino acids long. The CDR3 DNA reads as TGTGCCACCGCCAGGACAGGGACTTCACCCCTCCACTTT. Translation: CATARTGTSPLHF.

This clone turned up a few times. V usage is TRBV2 and J usage is TRBJ2-2; TRBD2 agrees at 12 bases. The CDR3 is made up of 15 amino acids. Trimming removed 6 bases from V and 3 bases from J; junction bases left unmatched: 2. Germline V lookup: CDR1 SNHLY, CDR2 FYNNEI. The CDR3 coding sequence is TGTGCCAGCAGGAGACTAGCGGGAGACACCGGGGAGCTGTTTTTT. Translated: CASRRLAGDTGELFF.

The gene calls are TRBV5-4 and TRBJ1-2; D remains unclear. V shed 2 bases and J shed 6 bases, with 11 bases lying between them. Germline V gene data show CDR1 as SGHNT and CDR2 as YYREEE (reference sequence). This CDR3 has 13 residues. CDR3 sequence (DNA): TGTGCCAGCAGCTTCTTCCTAAGCGATGGCTACACCTTC. Its translation: CASSFFLSDGYTF.

This clone has a single count. The chain employs TRBV13 and TRBJ2-6; no reliable D call. The CDR3 is made up of 13 amino acids. V was shortened by 7 bases and J by 0 bases, with 4 bases between the two germline ends. Germline V CDR1 and CDR2: PRHDT, FYEKMQ (reference sequence). The CDR3 is CASTLSGANVLTF. The CDR3 coding sequence is TGTGCCAGCACCCTCTCTGGGGCCAACGTCCTGACTTTC.

This clone was counted once. The chain carries TRBV28 and TRBJ2-7, with D possibly being TRBD1 (6 bases). Germline values: CDR1 MDHEN, CDR2 SYDVKM. Trimming shortened V by 3 bases and J by 3 bases, and 15 bases separated the two germline ends. The CDR3 runs 15 residues. The CDR3 DNA reads TGTGCCAGCAGTTTGGGTGGGCAGGGGAGCTACGAGCAGTACTTC. This sequence encodes CASSLGGQGSYEQYF.

This clone was recorded once. DNA of the CDR3: TGCGCCAGCAGCCCCTCGGACAGGAGCTCCTACAATGAGCAGTTCTTC. The encoded protein is CASSPSDRSSYNEQFF. The chain combines TRBV5-1 with TRBJ2-1, with TRBD1 matching 7 bases. Trimming cost V 4 bases and J 0 bases; bases outside gene matches: 7. Germline CDR1 SGHRS, CDR2 YFSETQ. The CDR3 has 16 amino acids. The variable domain in full, with the rest retrieved from reference TRBV5-1 and TRBJ2-1, is KAGVTQTPRYLIKTRGQQVTLSCSPISGHRSVSWYQQTPGQGLQFLFEYFSETQRNKGNFPGRFSGRQFSNSRSEMNVSTLELGDSALYLCASSPSDRSSYNEQFFGPGTRLTVL.

This sequence joins TRBV5-3 and TRBJ2-1; 9 nucleotides line up with TRBD2. TRBV5-3 is treated as an ORF (open reading frame) with a function not yet certain. The CDR3 runs to 18 residues. After removal of 0 bases from V and 0 bases from J, the junction contained 7 bases not matched to a gene. CDR3 region: CARSLVGLAGSSYNEQFF. The CDR3 region has the DNA TGTGCCAGAAGCTTGGTAGGCCTAGCGGGGAGCTCCTACAATGAGCAGTTCTTC.

V usage is TRBV19 and J usage is TRBJ2-1; 13 bases are shared with TRBD2. Germline CDR1 and CDR2: LNHDA and SQIVND (reference sequence). CDR3 length equals 16 residues. V gave up 5 bases and J gave up 10 bases; unmatched junction bases: 11. CDR3 amino acids: CASSPRGGLAGSEQFF. CDR3 DNA sequence: TGTGCCAGTAGTCCCCGAGGGGGACTAGCGGGGAGCGAGCAGTTCTTC.

The chain couples TRBV2 to TRBJ1-1; a weak D match, TRBD1 (5 bases). This CDR3 region has 14 residues. CDR1 is SNHLY and CDR2 is FYNNEI in the germline V gene. Trimming stripped 9 bases from V and 2 bases from J, with 16 bases between. The CDR3 DNA follows: TGTGCCAGTCAGTTGGACACTTTAAACACTGAAGCTTTCTTT. This codes for CASQLDTLNTEAFF.

The chain is built from TRBV5-1 and TRBJ1-1, with 8 bases aligning to TRBD1. Trimming at V came to 4 bases and at J to 6 bases, leaving 8 bases not matched to a gene. From germline, CDR1 is SGHRS and CDR2 YFSETQ. This CDR3 region has 14 residues. The CDR3 DNA is TGCGCCAGCAGCGACGACAGGGGCCGGGCTGAAGCTTTCTTT. Translated, it gives CASSDDRGRAEAFF.

In its sample, this clone was seen once. This rearrangement joins TRBV27 to TRBJ1-1, with a possible D match to TRBD1 (5 bases). The CDR3 sequence is 15 residues long. Deletions cut 2 bases from V and 0 bases from J, with 10 bases between. Looked up from germline, CDR1 is MNHEY and CDR2 is SMNVEV (reference sequence). The CDR3 DNA follows: TGTGCCAGCAGTTTAGACGGACAATTGAACACTGAAGCTTTCTTT. As protein: CASSLDGQLNTEAFF.